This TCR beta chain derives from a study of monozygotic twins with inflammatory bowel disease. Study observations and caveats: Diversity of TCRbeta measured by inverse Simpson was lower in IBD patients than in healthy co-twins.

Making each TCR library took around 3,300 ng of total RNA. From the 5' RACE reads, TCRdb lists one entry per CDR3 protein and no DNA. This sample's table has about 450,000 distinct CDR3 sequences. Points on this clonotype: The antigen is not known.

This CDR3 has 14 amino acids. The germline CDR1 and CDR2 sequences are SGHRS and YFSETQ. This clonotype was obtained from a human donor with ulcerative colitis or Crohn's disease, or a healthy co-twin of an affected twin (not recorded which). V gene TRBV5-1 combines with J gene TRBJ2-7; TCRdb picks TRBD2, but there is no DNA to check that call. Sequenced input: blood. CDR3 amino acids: CASSWGTLSYEQYF.